This entry is about one T cell receptor (beta chain). In the authors' workflow: Estimation of nucleated cell counts was performed using reference gene primer amplification. The repertoire was sequenced with immunoSEQ multiplex PCR; TCRdb's copy has only in-frame clones and lacks some. That table furnishes V, J and clone size, whereas the DNA furnished D and trimming. The data contain approximately 75,000 clones, roughly 86% of them singletons. The CDR3 contains 14 residues. The germline gives CDR1 MNHEY, CDR2 SVGAGI. V was shortened by 7 bases and J by 3 bases, with 15 bases between the two germline ends. The data belong to a study of blood T cell repertoires in COVID-19.

The receptor's source is a man aged 45-65 years with acute or convalescent COVID-19. The chain recombines TRBV6-5 with TRBJ1-1; D is ambiguous. The sequencing sample was made of peripheral blood. The CDR3 region has the DNA TGTGCCAGCACGACCGGGGTCGGGGACACTGAAGCTTTCTTT. Protein product: CASTTGVGDTEAFF.